Reported below is one T cell receptor (beta chain). No antigen is known for it. No qualities accompany the bases; no much larger clone lies one base away. This specimen comes from a study of OX40 agonist ivuxolimab in advanced cancers. About the full investigation: The costimulatory receptor OX40 (CD134) was targeted by ivuxolimab, a fully human IgG2 agonistic monoclonal antibody. Intravenous ivuxolimab was administered to patients every 2 weeks at six dose levels: 0.01, 0.1, 0.3, 1.5, 3 and 10 mg/kg. Of the 50 or so patients in dose escalation, 19 had hepatocellular carcinoma, some 15 had melanoma, 9 had renal cell carcinoma and 9 had head and neck cancer. The dose-escalation cohort was roughly 80% male with a mean age of about 60 years, ranging from 23 to 79. Patients were allowed to have had prior anti-PD-1, anti-PD-L1 or anti-CTLA-4 therapy, and approximately 40% of the dose-escalation patients had previously received checkpoint inhibitors. Partial responses were achieved by three dose-escalation patients, of whom one had hepatocellular carcinoma and two had cutaneous melanoma. The point of sequencing TCRbeta in the periphery was to test whether ivuxolimab changed TCR sequence diversity and drove clonal T-cell expansion. The paper describes the monotherapy dose-escalation part (N of about 57 patients) of the phase I trial of ivuxolimab. Study-wide findings and limitations: Low levels of normalized T-cell clonal expansion were also seen in some patients who did not respond. Partial responders in the 0.1-3.0 mg/kg groups had among the lowest normalized peripheral clonal expansion, especially among CD8+ T cells. On average, CD8+ T cells showed more expanded clones than CD4+ T cells after ivuxolimab. Clonal expansion of both CD4+ and CD8+ blood T cells was observed from baseline to week 6 at doses 0.1 to 3.0 mg/kg. Antigen specificity was not determined for the clonally expanded peripheral T cells.

The trial excluded patients who had a history of autoimmune disease or were on systemic immunosuppression. In every dose cohort, peripheral blood was drawn for TCR sequencing at baseline, cycle 4 day 1, and cycle 7 day 1. The samples were drawn from a first-in-human, open-label, multicenter phase I dose-escalation trial of ivuxolimab. Adults with locally advanced or metastatic head and neck squamous cell, hepatocellular, melanoma or renal cell carcinoma were enrolled in the trial. CD4+ and CD8+ T cells were sorted separately from peripheral blood before TCR sequencing. For sequencing of the TCRbeta CDR3 region, genomic DNA was extracted from the sorted cells. The immunoSEQ Assay was used for sequencing of TCRbeta CDR3 regions. The table was pulled from immuneACCESS by TCRdb, which kept in-frame rearrangements only. Such tables lose some clones; where checked, under half of the loss comes from unresolved V genes, and the rest has no known cause. For this sample there are roughly 66,000 clones; 80% to 85% appear just once. The ten biggest clones cover 2% to 3% of the sample.

The source material was CD4+ or CD8+ T cells sorted from blood, sampled in a trial of the OX40 agonist ivuxolimab. The sequence was collected from an adult with an advanced solid tumor such as melanoma, head and neck, liver or kidney cancer.

The CDR3 sequence is CASSRTLGPYEQYF. The DNA sequence follows: TGTGCCAGCAGCCGTACCCTGGGCCCCTACGAGCAGTACTTC. The rearranged segments are TRBV7-4 and TRBJ2-7; the D segment cannot be called with confidence. CDR1 is given as SGHVT and CDR2 as SQSDAQ, both from the germline V gene. The junction shows trimming of 5 bases on V and 2 bases on J, plus 13 bases between the germline ends. From its cysteine to its phenylalanine, the CDR3 spans 14 amino acids. Just CDR3 DNA is preserved here, 42 bases in frame from base 1.